The TCR beta chain under discussion was sequenced for a study of T cells in Graves' hyperthyroidism and ophthalmopathy. Template material for amplifying TCR beta CDR3 regions consisted of RNA transcripts. The study used the HTBI primer set for a first-round RT-PCR of the TCR CDR3. TCRdb re-derived calls from the multiplex PCR reads in MiXCR, one entry per CDR3 protein. The repertoire consists of 490,000 or so distinct CDR3 sequences, with roughly 22% occurring once and the leading ten covering roughly 49%. Germline V gene data show CDR1 as SGDLS and CDR2 as YYNGEE. CDR3 length equals 19 residues. Germline trimming cut 0 bases from V and 7 bases from J; bases unmatched to any gene: 20.

The sequencing sample was made of blood. The sequence was collected from a woman aged 70 to 79 with Graves' ophthalmopathy. The gene calls are TRBV9 and TRBJ2-7; TRBD2 matches 9 bases. The CDR3 sequence is CASSVGPAGGSGLGSEQYF. CDR3 nucleotides: TGTGCCAGCAGCGTAGGTCCAGCGGGAGGCTCCGGCCTTGGGAGTGAGCAGTACTTC.